The T cell receptor beta chain under discussion was sequenced for a study of T cells expressing NK-cell markers. CDR3 length: 15 residues. The germline CDR1 and CDR2 sequences are SGHAT and FQNNGV. TCRdb derives one entry per CDR3 protein from the 5' RACE reads, leaving out DNA. Its table records some 140,000 distinct CDR3 sequences. The chain is built from TRBV11-2 and TRBJ2-5; TCRdb gives TRBD2 as the D gene, but with no DNA this cannot be confirmed. Sequencing was performed on blood T cells: a sorted CD56 or NKG2C T cell subset, CD4+ or CD8+ T cells, or bulk PBMC T cells (not recorded which). This TCR derives from a woman aged 45-65 years in good health. CDR3 sequence reads: CASSHPAGGRETQYF.